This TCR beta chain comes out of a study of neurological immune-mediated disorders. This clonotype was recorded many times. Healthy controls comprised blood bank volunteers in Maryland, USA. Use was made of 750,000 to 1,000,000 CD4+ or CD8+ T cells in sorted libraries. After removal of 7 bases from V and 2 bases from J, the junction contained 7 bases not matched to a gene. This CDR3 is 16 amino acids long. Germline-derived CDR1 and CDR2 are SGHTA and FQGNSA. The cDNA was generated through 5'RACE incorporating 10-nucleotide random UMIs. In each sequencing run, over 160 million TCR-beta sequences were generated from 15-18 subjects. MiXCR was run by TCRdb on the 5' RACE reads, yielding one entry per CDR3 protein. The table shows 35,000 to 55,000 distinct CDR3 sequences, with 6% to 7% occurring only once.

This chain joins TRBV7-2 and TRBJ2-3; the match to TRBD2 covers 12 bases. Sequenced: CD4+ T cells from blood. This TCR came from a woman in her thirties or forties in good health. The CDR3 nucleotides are TGTGCCAGCAACAGACTAGCGGGAGAACCCACAGATACGCAGTATTTT. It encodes CASNRLAGEPTDTQYF.